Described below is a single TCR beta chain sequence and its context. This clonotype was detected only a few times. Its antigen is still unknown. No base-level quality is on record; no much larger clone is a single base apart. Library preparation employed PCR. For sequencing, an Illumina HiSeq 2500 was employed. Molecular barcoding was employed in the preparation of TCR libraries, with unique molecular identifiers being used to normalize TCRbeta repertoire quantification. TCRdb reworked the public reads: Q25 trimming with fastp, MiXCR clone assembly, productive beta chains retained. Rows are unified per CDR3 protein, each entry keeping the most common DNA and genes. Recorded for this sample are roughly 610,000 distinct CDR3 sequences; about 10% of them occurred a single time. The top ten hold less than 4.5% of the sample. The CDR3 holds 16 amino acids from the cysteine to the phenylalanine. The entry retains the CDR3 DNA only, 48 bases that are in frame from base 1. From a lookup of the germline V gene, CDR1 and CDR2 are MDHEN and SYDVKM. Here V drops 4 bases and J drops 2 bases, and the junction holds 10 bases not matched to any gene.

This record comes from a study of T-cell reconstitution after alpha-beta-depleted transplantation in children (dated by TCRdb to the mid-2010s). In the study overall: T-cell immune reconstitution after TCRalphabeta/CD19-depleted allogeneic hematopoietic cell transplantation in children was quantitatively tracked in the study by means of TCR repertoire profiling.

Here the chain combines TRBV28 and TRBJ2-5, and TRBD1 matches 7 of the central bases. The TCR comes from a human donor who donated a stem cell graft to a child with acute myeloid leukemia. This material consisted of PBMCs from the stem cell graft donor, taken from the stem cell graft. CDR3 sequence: CASSSPGTANQETQYF. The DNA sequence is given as TGTGCCAGCAGTTCCCCCGGGACAGCAAATCAAGAGACCCAGTACTTC.